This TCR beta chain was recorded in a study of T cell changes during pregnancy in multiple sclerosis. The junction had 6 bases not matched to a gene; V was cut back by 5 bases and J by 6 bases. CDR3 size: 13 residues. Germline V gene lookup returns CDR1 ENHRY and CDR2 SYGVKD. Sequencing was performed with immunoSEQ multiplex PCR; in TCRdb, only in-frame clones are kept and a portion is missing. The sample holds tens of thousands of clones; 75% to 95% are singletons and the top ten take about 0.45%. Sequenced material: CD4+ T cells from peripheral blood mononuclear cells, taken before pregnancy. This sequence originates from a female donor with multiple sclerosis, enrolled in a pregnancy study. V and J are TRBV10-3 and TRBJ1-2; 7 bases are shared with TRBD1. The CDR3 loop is CAISPQGYDGYTF. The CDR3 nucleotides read TGTGCCATCAGTCCACAGGGGTACGATGGCTACACCTTC.